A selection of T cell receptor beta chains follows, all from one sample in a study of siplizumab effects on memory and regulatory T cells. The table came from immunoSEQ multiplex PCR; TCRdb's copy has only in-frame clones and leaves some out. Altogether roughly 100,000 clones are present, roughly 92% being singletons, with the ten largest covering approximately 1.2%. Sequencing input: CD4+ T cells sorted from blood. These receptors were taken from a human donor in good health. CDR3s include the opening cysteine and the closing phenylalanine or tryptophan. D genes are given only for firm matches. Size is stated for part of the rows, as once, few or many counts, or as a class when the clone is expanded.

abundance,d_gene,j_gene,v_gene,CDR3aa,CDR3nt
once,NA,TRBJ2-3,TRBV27,CASSQKFSTDTQYF,TGTGCCAGCAGTCAAAAGTTTAGCACAGATACGCAGTATTTT
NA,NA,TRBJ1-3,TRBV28,CASSFGGARGNTIYF,TGTGCCAGCAGTTTTGGGGGGGCTCGTGGAAACACCATATATTTT
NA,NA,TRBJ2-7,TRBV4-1,CASSQVNLVASGPEQYF,TGCGCCAGCAGCCAAGTAAATTTGGTGGCCTCCGGACCCGAGCAGTACTTC
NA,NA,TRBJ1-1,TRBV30,CAWSVLIGIKNTEAFF,TGTGCCTGGAGTGTTCTTATAGGCATAAAGAACACTGAAGCTTTCTTT
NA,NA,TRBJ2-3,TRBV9,CASSSRHRGPPDTQYF,TGTGCCAGCAGCTCACGCCATAGGGGCCCGCCAGATACGCAGTATTTT
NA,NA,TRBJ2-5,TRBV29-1,CSVPVVSQETQYF,TGCAGCGTTCCGGTTGTCAGTCAAGAGACCCAGTACTTC
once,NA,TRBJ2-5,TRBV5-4,CASRGIGGETQYF,TGTGCCAGCAGAGGTATAGGGGGAGAGACCCAGTACTTC
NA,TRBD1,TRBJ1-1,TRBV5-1,CASSFLSSGGGGTEAFF,TGCGCCAGCAGCTTCCTATCTTCAGGGGGCGGGGGCACTGAAGCTTTCTTT
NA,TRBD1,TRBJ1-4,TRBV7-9,CASSPTGGPIGWEKLFF,TGTGCCAGCAGCCCAACAGGGGGCCCCATCGGATGGGAAAAACTGTTTTTT
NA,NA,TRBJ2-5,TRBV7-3,CASSQSIVGTQYF,TGTGCCAGCAGCCAATCCATCGTTGGGACCCAGTACTTC
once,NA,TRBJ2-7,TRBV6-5,CASRGRSEQYF,TGTGCCAGCAGGGGAAGGAGCGAGCAGTACTTC
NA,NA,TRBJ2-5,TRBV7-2,CASKGGETQYF,TGTGCCAGCAAAGGTGGGGAGACCCAGTACTTC
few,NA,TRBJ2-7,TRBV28,CASSFGPASYEQYF,TGTGCCAGCAGTTTCGGCCCGGCGTCCTACGAGCAGTACTTC
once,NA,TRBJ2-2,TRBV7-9,CASSPPAEGKGSTGELFF,TGTGCCAGCAGCCCCCCCGCGGAGGGGAAGGGGTCAACCGGGGAGCTGTTTTTT
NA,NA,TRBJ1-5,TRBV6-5,CASSRDRTQPQHF,TGTGCCAGCAGTCGCGACAGGACGCAGCCCCAGCATTTT
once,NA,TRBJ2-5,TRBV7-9,CASSSARAHQETQYF,TGTGCCAGCAGCTCCGCCCGGGCCCACCAAGAGACCCAGTACTTC
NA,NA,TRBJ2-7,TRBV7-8,CASSLLGGYEQYF,TGTGCCAGCAGCTTACTTGGGGGATACGAGCAGTACTTC
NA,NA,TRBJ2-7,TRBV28,CASSFASGREVASHYF,TGTGCCAGCAGTTTTGCGTCTGGCAGGGAGGTGGCGAGCCACTACTTC
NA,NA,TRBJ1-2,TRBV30,CAWGTQANYGYTF,TGTGCCTGGGGGACACAAGCTAACTATGGCTACACCTTC
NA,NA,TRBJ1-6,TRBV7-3,CASSLYSNSPLHF,TGTGCCAGCAGCTTATATAGCAATTCACCCCTCCACTTT
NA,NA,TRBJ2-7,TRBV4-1,CASSQVAVFQGIYEQYF,TGCGCCAGCAGCCAAGTCGCCGTTTTTCAGGGAATATACGAGCAGTACTTC
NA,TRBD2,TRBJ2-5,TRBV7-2,CASSPLSGSETQYF,TGTGCCAGCAGCCCTCTTAGCGGGTCTGAGACCCAGTACTTC
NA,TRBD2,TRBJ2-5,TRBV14,CASSRTSRLETQYF,TGTGCCAGCAGCCGGACTAGTAGGCTAGAGACCCAGTACTTC
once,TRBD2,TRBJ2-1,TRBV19,CASRTSGSSNEQFF,TGTGCCAGTCGGACTAGCGGGAGCTCCAATGAGCAGTTCTTC
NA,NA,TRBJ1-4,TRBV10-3,CAIRGTGGNEKLFF,TGTGCCATCAGGGGGACCGGGGGTAATGAAAAACTGTTTTTT
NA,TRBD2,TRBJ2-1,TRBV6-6,CASSYPVAGGPNEQFF,TGTGCCAGCAGTTACCCAGTAGCGGGAGGACCCAATGAGCAGTTCTTC
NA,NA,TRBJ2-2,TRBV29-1,CSVELNRGGTGELFF,TGCAGCGTTGAACTTAACAGGGGAGGCACCGGGGAGCTGTTTTTT
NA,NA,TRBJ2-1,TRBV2,CASRIRGLASHEQFF,TGTGCCAGTCGTATAAGGGGATTAGCCAGTCATGAGCAGTTCTTC
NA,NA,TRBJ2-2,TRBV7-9,CASSLLASNTGELFF,TGTGCCAGCAGCTTACTAGCGTCGAACACCGGGGAGCTGTTTTTT
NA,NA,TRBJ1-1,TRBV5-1,CASSPAGAMMFF,TGCGCCAGCAGTCCCGCCGGGGCCATGATGTTCTTT
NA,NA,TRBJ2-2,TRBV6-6,CASSYRGVTGELFF,TGTGCCAGCAGTTATAGAGGAGTCACCGGGGAGCTGTTTTTT
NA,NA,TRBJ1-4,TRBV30,CAWSGALGGEKLFF,TGTGCCTGGAGTGGGGCTTTGGGAGGCGAAAAACTGTTTTTT
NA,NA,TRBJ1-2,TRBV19,CASSIKSAATNYGYTF,TGTGCCAGTAGTATTAAGTCGGCAGCCACCAACTATGGCTACACCTTC
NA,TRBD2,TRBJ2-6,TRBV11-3,CASSRTSGIAGANVLTF,TGTGCCAGCAGCCGGACTAGCGGGATAGCTGGGGCCAACGTCCTGACTTTC
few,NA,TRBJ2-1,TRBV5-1,CASSLGQVMGNEQFF,TGCGCCAGCAGCTTGGGACAGGTTATGGGGAATGAGCAGTTCTTC
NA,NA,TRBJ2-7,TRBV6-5,CASAGLRGLSYEQYF,TGTGCCAGCGCAGGTCTGCGGGGACTCTCCTACGAGCAGTACTTC
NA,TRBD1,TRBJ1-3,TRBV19,CASSGQGAASGNTIYF,TGTGCCAGTAGTGGACAGGGGGCGGCTTCTGGAAACACCATATATTTT
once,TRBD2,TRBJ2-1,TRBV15,CATRLSGRYNEQFF,TGTGCCACCCGCCTTAGCGGGAGGTACAATGAGCAGTTCTTC
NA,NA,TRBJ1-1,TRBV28,CASSLGTGRKAFF,TGTGCCAGCAGTTTAGGTACAGGGAGGAAAGCTTTCTTT
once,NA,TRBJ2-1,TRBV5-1,CASSLAAGTYNEQFF,TGCGCCAGCAGCTTGGCTGCAGGTACCTACAATGAGCAGTTCTTC
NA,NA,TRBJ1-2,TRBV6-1,CASTRAIAYGYTF,TGTGCCAGCACGAGGGCGATCGCCTATGGCTACACCTTC
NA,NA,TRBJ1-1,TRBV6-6,CASSYGGSLNTEAFF,TGTGCCAGCAGTTACGGGGGATCTTTGAACACTGAAGCTTTCTTT
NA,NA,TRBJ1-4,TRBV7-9,CASSHSLATNEKLFF,TGTGCCAGCAGCCACAGTCTGGCTACTAATGAAAAACTGTTTTTT
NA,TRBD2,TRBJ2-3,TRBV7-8,CASSPRGLAGGGFPDTQYF,TGTGCCAGCAGCCCCCGGGGACTAGCGGGAGGTGGTTTCCCAGATACGCAGTATTTT
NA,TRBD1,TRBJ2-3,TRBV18,CASSPGTASTDTQYF,TGTGCCAGCTCACCAGGGACAGCCAGCACAGATACGCAGTATTTT